Detailed here is one T cell receptor beta chain. Its antigen is undetermined. This sample is drawn from a study of CD8+ T cells in alopecia areata. Study-wide background: Tofacitinib was taken orally by treated patients, and the dose was 5 to 10 mg twice daily. Study-level results: Against the mouse data, patients shared TCRs less clearly, possibly for HLA reasons.

As the sequencing template, cDNA was produced by extracting RNA and reverse transcribing it. Sequencing used immunoSEQ multiplex PCR; TCRdb keeps in-frame clones, though not all of them. The data contain approximately 180,000 clones, 63% of them singletons. The material sequenced was CD4+ T cells sorted from blood, taken at week 0. The origin of this receptor is a human donor with alopecia areata.

The CDR3 sequence: CSFMRGHSYEQYF. The CDR3 DNA reads TGCAGCTTCATGAGGGGGCATTCCTACGAGCAGTACTTC. The chain is built from TRBV29-1 and TRBJ2-7, with TRBD1 matching over 7 bases. V was clipped by 8 bases and J by 1 base; unmatched bases: 8. CDR1 is SQVTM and CDR2 is ANQGSEA in the germline V gene. The length of the CDR3 is 13 residues.